The 22 T cell receptor beta chains in this list originate from one sample, sequenced in a study of cytomegalovirus exposure and HLA in healthy donors. The study ran its PCR with 60 Vbeta and 13 Jbeta primers. Produced via immunoSEQ multiplex PCR; TCRdb's table is partial and in-frame only. The sample has roughly 170,000 clones; approximately 84% are singletons. Sequenced material: PBMCs. These receptors originate from a woman between 45 and 60 years old in good health and CMV-seropositive.

V usage is TRBV5-4 and J usage is TRBJ1-2; no definite D call. This CDR3 has 14 residues. Germline V gene data show CDR1 as SGHNT and CDR2 as YYREEE (reference sequence). V shed 4 bases and J shed 8 bases, with 18 bases lying between them. The CDR3 DNA follows: TGTGCCAGCAGCCCCGGGGAGGGAAGGAGAGGCTACACCTTC. This translates into CASSPGEGRRGYTF.

The gene calls are TRBV19 and TRBJ1-2; 7 nucleotides match TRBD1. The length of the CDR3 is 14 residues. The germline V gene has CDR1 LNHDA and CDR2 SQIVND (reference sequence). Trimming cost V 3 bases and J 4 bases; bases outside gene matches: 5. The DNA of the CDR3 is TGTGCCAGTAGTATTGACAGGGCTAGCTATGGCTACACCTTC. Residues: CASSIDRASYGYTF.

The CDR3, as DNA: TGTGCCAGCAGCCCAGGCAGCGGGATAGGGGCCGGGGAGCTGTTTTTT. Its protein is CASSPGSGIGAGELFF. The chain combines TRBV11-3 with TRBJ2-2; 7 bases are a match to TRBD2. The CDR3 is made up of 16 amino acids. The J segment lost 6 bases and the V segment lost 5 bases, leaving 12 bases of the junction unmatched. Germline CDR1 and CDR2: SGHNT and YENEEA.

This rearrangement joins TRBV5-5 to TRBJ1-1; D uncertain. The V gene's germline CDR1 is SGHKS and CDR2 YYEKEE (reference sequence). This CDR3 spans 14 amino acids. Deletions cut 7 bases from V and 1 base from J, with 14 bases between. The CDR3 sequence is CASSIRPENTEAFF. The CDR3 region has the DNA TGTGCCAGCTCCATCCGTCCAGAGAACACTGAAGCTTTCTTT.

This clone occurred once. The CDR3 loop is CAISKSQGTDTQYF. CDR3 sequence (DNA): TGTGCCATCAGCAAGAGTCAGGGGACAGATACGCAGTATTTT. V gene TRBV10-3 combines with J gene TRBJ2-3; possibly TRBD1 for D (6 bases). CDR1 is ENHRY and CDR2 is SYGVKD in the germline V gene. The V end was cut by 6 bases, the J end by 3 bases, with 13 bases between. This CDR3 contains 14 residues.

The rearrangement joins TRBV7-8 to TRBJ2-5, with TRBD1 matching 10 bases. The J call is doubtful: the DNA matches TRBJ2-7 better. This CDR3 has 17 residues. In germline, CDR1 is SGHVS, CDR2 FQNEAQ. Written as DNA, the CDR3 is TGTGCCAGCAGCTTAGCGTTCGGACAGGGGGTAACTAACGAGCAGTACTTC. Translated: CASSLAFGQGVTNEQYF.

This chain joins TRBV4-2 and TRBJ1-3; no clear D gene. The V gene lost 0 bases and the J gene lost 3 bases, with 21 bases spanning the gap. The CDR3 loop spans 19 amino acids. Germline assignment: CDR1 LGHNA and CDR2 YNFKEQ. CDR3 sequence (DNA): TGTGCCAGCAGCCAAGATATCTTGCCCGGGGTTGGATTTGGAAACACCATATATTTT. This sequence encodes CASSQDILPGVGFGNTIYF.

The rearrangement joins TRBV19 to TRBJ2-2; 9 nucleotides align to TRBD2. V was pared by 4 bases and J by 3 bases, with 9 bases of the junction left unmatched. The CDR3 has 17 amino acids. Germline lookup yields CDR1 LNHDA and CDR2 SQIVND (reference sequence). CDR3 residues: CASSTLNLAGYTGELFF. The CDR3 region has the DNA TGTGCCAGTAGTACGTTGAATCTAGCGGGATACACCGGGGAGCTGTTTTTT.

This chain links TRBV4-1 with TRBJ1-2; 8 bases agree with TRBD1. CDR1 is MGHRA, CDR2 YSYEKL, per germline. The trim removed 2 bases at V and 4 bases at J, leaving 9 bases unmatched. This CDR3 has 16 amino acids. This CDR3 is CASSQSTGAFAYGYTF. The CDR3 DNA reads TGCGCCAGCAGCCAATCGACAGGGGCCTTCGCCTATGGCTACACCTTC.

V usage is TRBV7-6 and J usage is TRBJ2-2; no reliable D call. The CDR3 covers 15 residues. Trimming removed 1 base at V and 2 bases at J, with 8 bases between. Germline values: CDR1 SGHVS, CDR2 FNYEAQ. The chain's CDR3 is CASSLESSNTGELFF. The DNA of the CDR3 is TGTGCCAGCAGCTTAGAGTCTAGTAACACCGGGGAGCTGTTTTTT.

The chain recombines TRBV7-9 with TRBJ2-1; 11 nucleotides match TRBD1. The V gene's germline CDR1 is SEHNR and CDR2 FQNEAQ (reference sequence). The V and J ends lost 3 bases and 15 bases, in that order; junction bases with no gene match: 7. CDR3 length equals 13 residues. The CDR3 coding sequence is TGTGCCAGCAGCTTGGGGGGACAGGGGGAGGGGTTCTTC. Protein sequence: CASSLGGQGEGFF.

The rearrangement uses TRBV18 and TRBJ2-1; the D is unclear. V was shortened by 1 base and J by 2 bases, with 9 bases between the two germline ends. The CDR3 covers 15 residues. Germline lookup yields CDR1 KGHSH and CDR2 LQKENI. The CDR3 protein is CASSPLGDAYNEQFF. The CDR3 DNA follows: TGTGCCAGCTCACCACTAGGAGATGCCTACAATGAGCAGTTCTTC.

The chain combines TRBV4-1 with TRBJ1-2; tentative D call: TRBD1 (5 bases). V was cut by 8 bases and J by 4 bases, with 32 bases left in between. Germline values: CDR1 MGHRA, CDR2 YSYEKL. The CDR3 consists of 19 residues. The DNA for the CDR3 is TGCGCCAGCTCGGGGGAGGGAAATCGTCCTATGGCTTCGTCCTATGGCTACACCTTC. It specifies CASSGEGNRPMASSYGYTF.

CDR3 DNA sequence: TGCGCCAGCAGCCGCGGAGGGCCGGGCTACGAGCAGTACTTC. Its protein product is CASSRGGPGYEQYF. V gene TRBV5-1 combines with J gene TRBJ2-7; the D gene is possibly TRBD2 (6 bases). The CDR3 length is 14 residues. V lost 4 bases to trimming and J lost 3 bases, with 14 bases between them. Germline V gives CDR1 SGHRS, CDR2 YFSETQ.

V usage is TRBV6-5 and J usage is TRBJ1-6; weak D call: TRBD1 (5 bases). Between the trimmed V and J ends, which lost 0 bases and 9 bases, there was a span of 15 bases. The CDR3 totals 16 residues. Germline loops: CDR1 MNHEY, CDR2 SVGAGI. The CDR3 sequence is CASSYSAGHLGSPLHF. In DNA form, the CDR3 reads TGTGCCAGCAGTTACTCCGCTGGACATCTAGGTTCACCCCTCCACTTT.

The chain links TRBV7-2 to TRBJ1-2; 10 positions agree with TRBD1. CDR3 length: 15 amino acids. V was clipped by 5 bases and J by 2 bases; unmatched bases: 5. Germline lookup yields CDR1 SGHTA and CDR2 FQGNSA. The chain's CDR3 is CASSRGTGANYGYTF. The CDR3 DNA reads TGTGCCAGCAGCCGCGGGACAGGGGCGAACTATGGCTACACCTTC.

The V gene is TRBV7-9, the J gene TRBJ1-1; D gene ambiguous. This CDR3 has 14 amino acids. The germline gives CDR1 SEHNR, CDR2 FQNEAQ (reference sequence). The V gene lost 6 bases and the J gene lost 5 bases, with 16 bases spanning the gap. Here the CDR3 DNA reads TGTGCCAGCAGACCCACAGTGGCTATGACTGAAGCTTTCTTT. Its translation: CASRPTVAMTEAFF. The full variable domain, completed using reference TRBV7-9 and TRBJ1-1, is DTGVSQNPRHKITKRGQNVTFRCDPISEHNRLYWYRQTLGQGPEFLTYFQNEAQLEKSRLLSDRFSAERPKGSFSTLEIQRTEQGDSAMYLCASRPTVAMTEAFFGQGTRLTVV.

The CDR3 DNA sequence: TGCAGCGTTGGGGGGGTAGGGGTGGTCAATGAGCAGTTCTTC. Translating it yields CSVGGVGVVNEQFF. The chain recombines TRBV29-1 with TRBJ2-1, with a weak D call TRBD2 (6 bases). The CDR3 covers 14 residues. In germline, CDR1 is SQVTM, CDR2 ANQGSEA. With 4 bases removed from V and 6 bases from J, the gap between germline ends came to 16 bases.

This clone was seen more than once but under ten times. The chain recombines TRBV6-5 with TRBJ2-2, with D uncertain. The ends were cut back, 2 bases at V and 0 bases at J, with 7 bases in the middle. The CDR3 is 15 residues long. Germline V gene data show CDR1 as MNHEY and CDR2 as SVGAGI. CDR3 nucleotides: TGTGCCAGCAGTTACGGCCTTTCGAACACCGGGGAGCTGTTTTTT. Translating gives CASSYGLSNTGELFF.

This clone has only one observation. This chain uses TRBV5-8 with TRBJ2-5; the match to TRBD1 covers 12 bases. CDR1 is SGHTS, CDR2 YDEGEE, per germline. The CDR3 has 15 residues. V shed 4 bases, J shed 3 bases, and the junction held 4 bases outside the gene matches. CDR3 sequence reads: CASSQGQGAKETQYF. The CDR3 DNA is TGTGCCAGCAGCCAGGGACAGGGGGCGAAAGAGACCCAGTACTTC.

CDR3 residues: CASSQRRQASTDTQYF. In DNA, the CDR3 is TGTGCCAGCAGCCAACGACGACAGGCTAGCACAGATACGCAGTATTTT. This chain connects TRBV4-2 to TRBJ2-3; a weak D match, TRBD1 (6 bases). CDR3 size: 16 residues. The V end lost 2 bases, the J end lost 0 bases, and 12 bases lay between the germline ends. CDR1 LGHNA and CDR2 YNFKEQ come from the germline V gene.

This clone was found a few times. The V and J genes are TRBV7-9 and TRBJ2-5; 7 nucleotides align to TRBD1. The CDR3 sequence is 13 residues long. The germline gives CDR1 SEHNR, CDR2 FQNEAQ (reference sequence). V lost 5 bases, J lost 3 bases, and 3 bases stayed unmatched. The CDR3 sequence: CASSRTGEETQYF. The CDR3 region has the DNA TGTGCCAGCAGCCGTACAGGGGAAGAGACCCAGTACTTC.